Sequencing of this TCR beta chain was carried out in a study of OX40 agonist ivuxolimab in advanced cancers. Only in-frame clones appear in the TCRdb table, and some are missing; sequencing was by immunoSEQ multiplex PCR. The table has 80,000 or so clones, just under 95% seen once. This CDR3 has 11 residues. Germline lookup yields CDR1 MNHNS and CDR2 SASEGT. The clonotype comes from an adult with an advanced solid tumor such as melanoma, head and neck, liver or kidney cancer. The gene calls are TRBV6-1 and TRBJ1-1, with 7 bases lining up with TRBD1. Sequencing used CD4+ or CD8+ T cells sorted from blood, obtained in a trial of the OX40 agonist ivuxolimab. The CDR3 protein is CATGPNTEAFF. The CDR3 coding sequence is TGTGCGACAGGGCCGAACACTGAAGCTTTCTTT.